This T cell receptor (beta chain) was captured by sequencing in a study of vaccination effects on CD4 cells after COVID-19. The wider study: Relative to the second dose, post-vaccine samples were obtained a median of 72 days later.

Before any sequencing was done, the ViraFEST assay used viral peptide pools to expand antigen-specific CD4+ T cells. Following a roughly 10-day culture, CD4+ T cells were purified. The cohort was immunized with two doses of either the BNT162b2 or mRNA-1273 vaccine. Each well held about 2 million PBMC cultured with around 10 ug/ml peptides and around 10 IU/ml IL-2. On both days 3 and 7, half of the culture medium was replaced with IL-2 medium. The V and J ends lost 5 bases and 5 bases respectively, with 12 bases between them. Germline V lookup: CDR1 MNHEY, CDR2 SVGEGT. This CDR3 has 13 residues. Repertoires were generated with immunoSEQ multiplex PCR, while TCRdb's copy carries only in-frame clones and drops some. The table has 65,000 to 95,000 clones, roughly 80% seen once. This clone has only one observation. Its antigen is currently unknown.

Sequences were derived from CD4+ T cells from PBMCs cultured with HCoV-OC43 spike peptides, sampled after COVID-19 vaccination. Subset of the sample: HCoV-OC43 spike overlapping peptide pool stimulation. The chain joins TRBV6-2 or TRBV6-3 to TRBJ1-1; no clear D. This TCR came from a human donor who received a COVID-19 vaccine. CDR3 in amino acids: CASSGGMRTEAFF. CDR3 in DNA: TGTGCCAGCAGTGGAGGGATGCGAACTGAAGCTTTCTTT.